This TCR beta chain was observed in a study of T cells in women clearing cervical HPV infection. Points on this clone: The observed sequence ends 3 residues before the CDR3 terminus, with the missing tail filled in from the germline J gene.

The CDR3 covers 15 residues. Per germline, CDR1 KGHSH and CDR2 LQKENI. V lost 3 bases and J lost 6, with 14 bases in between. Method: immunoSEQ multiplex PCR; TCRdb's copy keeps in-frame clones and lacks some. The sample has tens of thousands of clones. Each participant carried one incident cervical HPV16 infection only. V usage is TRBV18 and J usage is TRBJ1-4; no clear D gene. This receptor was taken from a woman aged 18-70 years with a cervical HPV16 infection that either progressed to CIN3+ or cleared (not recorded which). Sequenced sample: blood buffy coat. The CDR3 spells CASSPDAGRDEKLFF. The sequenced CDR3 bases are TGTGCCAGCTCACCTGACGCGGGGAGGGATGAAAAA.